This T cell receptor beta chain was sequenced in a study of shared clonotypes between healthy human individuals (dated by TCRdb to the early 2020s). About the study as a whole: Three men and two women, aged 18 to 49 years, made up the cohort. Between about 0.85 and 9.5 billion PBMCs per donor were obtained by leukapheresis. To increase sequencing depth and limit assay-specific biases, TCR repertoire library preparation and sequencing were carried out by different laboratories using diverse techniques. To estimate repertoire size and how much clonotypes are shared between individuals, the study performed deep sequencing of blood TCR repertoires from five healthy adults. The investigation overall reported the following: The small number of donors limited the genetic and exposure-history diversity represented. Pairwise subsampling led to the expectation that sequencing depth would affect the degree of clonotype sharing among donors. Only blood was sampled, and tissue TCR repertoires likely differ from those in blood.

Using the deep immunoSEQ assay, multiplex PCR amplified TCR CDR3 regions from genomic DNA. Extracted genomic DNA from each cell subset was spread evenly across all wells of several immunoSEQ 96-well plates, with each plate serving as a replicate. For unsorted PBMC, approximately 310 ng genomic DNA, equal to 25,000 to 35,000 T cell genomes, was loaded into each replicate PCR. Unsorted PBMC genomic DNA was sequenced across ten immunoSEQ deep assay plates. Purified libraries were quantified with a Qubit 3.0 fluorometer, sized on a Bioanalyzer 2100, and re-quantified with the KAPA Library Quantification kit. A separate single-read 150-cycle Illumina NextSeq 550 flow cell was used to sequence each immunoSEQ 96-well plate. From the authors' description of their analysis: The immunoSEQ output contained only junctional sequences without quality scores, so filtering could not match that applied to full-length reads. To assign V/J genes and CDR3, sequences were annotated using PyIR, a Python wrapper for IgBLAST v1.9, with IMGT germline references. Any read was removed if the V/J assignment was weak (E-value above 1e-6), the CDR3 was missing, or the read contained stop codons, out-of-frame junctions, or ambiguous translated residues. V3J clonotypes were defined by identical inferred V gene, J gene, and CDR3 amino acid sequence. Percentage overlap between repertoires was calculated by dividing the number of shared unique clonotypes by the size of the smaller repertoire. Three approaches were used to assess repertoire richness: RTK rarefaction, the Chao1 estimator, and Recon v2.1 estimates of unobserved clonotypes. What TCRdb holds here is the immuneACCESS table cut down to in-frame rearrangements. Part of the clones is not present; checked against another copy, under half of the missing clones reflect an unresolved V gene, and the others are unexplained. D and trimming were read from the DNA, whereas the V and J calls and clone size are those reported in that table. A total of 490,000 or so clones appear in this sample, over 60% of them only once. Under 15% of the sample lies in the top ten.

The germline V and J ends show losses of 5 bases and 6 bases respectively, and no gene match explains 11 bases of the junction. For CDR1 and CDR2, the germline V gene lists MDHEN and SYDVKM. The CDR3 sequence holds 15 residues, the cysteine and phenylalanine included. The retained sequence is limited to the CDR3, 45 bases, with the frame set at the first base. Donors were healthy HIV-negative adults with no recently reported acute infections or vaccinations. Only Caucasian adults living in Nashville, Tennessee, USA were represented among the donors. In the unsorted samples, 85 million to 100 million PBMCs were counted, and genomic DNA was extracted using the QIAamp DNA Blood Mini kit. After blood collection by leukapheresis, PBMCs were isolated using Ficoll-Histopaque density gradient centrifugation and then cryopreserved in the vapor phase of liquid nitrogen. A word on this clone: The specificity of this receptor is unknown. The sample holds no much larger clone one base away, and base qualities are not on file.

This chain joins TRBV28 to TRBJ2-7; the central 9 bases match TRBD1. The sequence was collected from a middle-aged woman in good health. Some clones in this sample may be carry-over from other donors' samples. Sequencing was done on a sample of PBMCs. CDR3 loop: CASSRPRTGVSEQYF. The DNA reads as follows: TGTGCCAGCAGTCGCCCCCGGACAGGGGTCAGCGAGCAGTACTTC.